The 27 T cell receptor beta chains below all came from one sample that was sequenced in a study of T-cell memory formation after mild COVID-19 (dated by TCRdb to the early 2020s). Library preparation used 5' RACE. Instrument used: Illumina NovaSeq 6000. The public reads were reanalyzed by TCRdb: fastp trimming at Q25, MiXCR alignment, in-frame beta chains only. Identical CDR3 protein sequences are pooled into one entry, listed with their most common genes and DNA. In this sample the table shows some 310,000 distinct CDR3 sequences, 20% to 25% of which occur a single time. Around a fifth of the sample is taken by the ten largest. Sequenced input: PBMCs or a T cell subset sorted from them (not recorded which). The receptors were sampled from a man between 18 and 29 years old who had mild COVID-19 (a few samples of this study predate the infection). The sample titles of this study are shuffled in the database, so cell type and time point are left out; the donor was told from shared clones.

This clonotype occurred many times. The chain combines TRBV7-9 with TRBJ2-3; D may be TRBD1 (5 bases). CDR1 and CDR2 from the germline V gene are SEHNR and FQNEAQ (reference sequence). The CDR3 has 13 amino acids. V lost 10 bases, J lost 2 bases, and 13 bases lay in between. The CDR3 sequence is CATQAGPTDTQYF. CDR3 bases: TGTGCCACCCAGGCAGGGCCCACAGATACGCAGTATTTT. The full variable domain, its missing parts supplied by reference TRBV7-9 and TRBJ2-3, is DTGVSQNPRHKITKRGQNVTFRCDPISEHNRLYWYRQTLGQGPEFLTYFQNEAQLEKSRLLSDRFSAERPKGSFSTLEIQRTEQGDSAMYLCATQAGPTDTQYFGPGTRLTVL.

Only a few counts were recorded for this clonotype. The gene calls are TRBV20-1 and TRBJ1-2; D might be TRBD1 (5 bases). V dropped 3 bases and J dropped 6 bases, with 11 bases sitting between them. The germline V gene has CDR1 DFQATT and CDR2 SNEGSKA (reference sequence). The CDR3 consists of 12 residues. CDR3 protein: CSARGPWDGYTF. CDR3 nucleotide sequence: TGCAGTGCTAGGGGACCCTGGGATGGCTACACCTTC.

In its sample, this clonotype was seen many times. The V and J genes are TRBV4-1 and TRBJ1-6; D remains ambiguous. CDR1 is MGHRA, CDR2 YSYEKL, per germline. This CDR3 has 13 amino acids. The V and J ends lost 4 bases and 7 bases respectively, with 8 bases between them. The CDR3 DNA follows: TGCGCCAGCAGCCCGACGGGAAATTCACCCCTCCACTTT. Translated: CASSPTGNSPLHF.

There are a few counts of this clonotype. This sequence joins TRBV27 and TRBJ2-7; 9 bases agree with TRBD1. The CDR3 sequence is 15 residues long. Germline CDR1 is MNHEY and CDR2 is SMNVEV (reference sequence). Trimming at V came to 6 bases and at J to 7 bases, leaving 13 bases not matched to a gene. The CDR3 sequence is CASSLRGTGLGEQYF. Written as DNA, the CDR3 is TGTGCCAGCAGCCTAAGGGGGACAGGGCTGGGAGAGCAGTACTTC.

This clonotype has more than one count but fewer than ten. This rearrangement joins TRBV18 to TRBJ2-1; 10 nucleotides match TRBD1. This CDR3 is built from 14 residues. Germline V lookup: CDR1 KGHSH, CDR2 LQKENI. The ends lost 2 bases at V and 7 bases at J; junction bases unmatched: 2. DNA of the CDR3: TGTGCCAGCTCACCAAGGACAGGGGGAAATGAGCAGTTCTTC. It is translated as CASSPRTGGNEQFF.

This clonotype was seen just once. The rearrangement joins TRBV6-2 or TRBV6-3 to TRBJ1-1, with D perhaps matching TRBD1 (6 bases). Trimming removed 6 bases at V and 11 bases at J, with 13 bases between. The length of the CDR3 is 11 residues. Looked up from germline, CDR1 is MNHEY and CDR2 is SVGEGT. This chain's CDR3 is CASSLGQNAFF. The CDR3 bases are TGTGCCAGCAGCCTAGGACAGAATGCTTTCTTT.

This clonotype was observed a few times. V is TRBV20-1 and J is TRBJ1-6; no clear D gene. This CDR3 has 15 amino acids. Trimming took 6 bases from V and 7 from J, leaving 19 bases between them. CDR1 DFQATT and CDR2 SNEGSKA come from the germline V gene (reference sequence). The CDR3: CSASGVAVGNSPLHF. CDR3 in DNA: TGCAGTGCCTCCGGGGTGGCGGTGGGAAATTCACCCCTCCACTTT.

The chain's CDR3 is CASLSERWTDTQYF. CDR3 nucleotide sequence: TGTGCCAGCTTAAGCGAGCGGTGGACAGATACGCAGTATTTT. The V call is TRBV6-2 or TRBV6-3, the J call TRBJ2-3; TRBD2 might be the D (5 bases). Trimming took off 8 bases at V and 3 bases at J, with 15 bases between the two ends. CDR1 MNHEY and CDR2 SVGEGT come from the germline V gene. This CDR3 has 14 residues.

This clonotype was recorded a few times. V gene TRBV27 combines with J gene TRBJ1-1; a weak D match, TRBD1 (5 bases). CDR3 length equals 15 residues. Trimming shortened V by 0 bases and J by 4 bases, and 12 bases separated the two germline ends. Germline CDR1 reads MNHEY; CDR2 reads SMNVEV (reference sequence). CDR3 DNA sequence: TGTGCCAGCAGTTTATCCTGGGGAGGGGTCACTGAAGCTTTCTTT. Translated: CASSLSWGGVTEAFF.

This CDR3 is CASSLRRAYNSPLHF. For the CDR3, the DNA is TGTGCCAGCAGCTTACGGAGAGCCTATAATTCACCCCTCCACTTT. The chain uses TRBV11-2 and TRBJ1-6, with D unclear. This CDR3 comprises 15 residues. Germline V gives CDR1 SGHAT, CDR2 FQNNGV. The V and J ends lost 2 bases and 2 bases respectively, with 7 bases between them.

V is TRBV5-1 and J is TRBJ1-1; D might be TRBD1 (5 bases). This CDR3 has 14 amino acids. V was trimmed by 0 bases and J by 6 bases, leaving 12 bases between them. From germline, CDR1 is SGHRS and CDR2 YFSETQ. The CDR3 DNA is TGCGCCAGCAGCTTGGCGGGGCGGGGATCTGAAGCTTTCTTT. It translates to CASSLAGRGSEAFF.

The chain has TRBV4-1 and TRBJ1-6; TRBD1 agrees at 7 bases. Looked up from germline, CDR1 is MGHRA and CDR2 is YSYEKL. This CDR3 contains 19 residues. V was pared by 0 bases and J by 0 bases, with 8 bases of the junction left unmatched. CDR3 nucleotide sequence: TGCGCCAGCAGCCAAGATTTCAGGGGGAATAACTCCTATAATTCACCCCTCCACTTT. This encodes CASSQDFRGNNSYNSPLHF.

V usage is TRBV10-3 and J usage is TRBJ1-5, with 10 bases matching TRBD1. The CDR3 runs 15 residues. Germline CDR1 ENHRY, CDR2 SYGVKD. Trimming removed 8 bases from V and 6 bases from J; junction bases left unmatched: 10. CDR3 coding DNA: TGTGCCATCGGACCCGGGACAGGGGACGGTCAGCCCCAGCATTTT. It is translated as CAIGPGTGDGQPQHF.

This clonotype was counted between two and nine times. The chain carries TRBV15 and TRBJ1-6; maybe TRBD1 (5 bases). This CDR3 contains 13 residues. Deletions cut 8 bases from V and 6 bases from J, with 11 bases between. CDR1 is LNHNV, CDR2 YYDKDF, per germline (reference sequence). The chain's CDR3 is CATRSQVNSPLHF. The CDR3 coding sequence is TGTGCCACCCGGTCACAGGTTAATTCACCCCTCCACTTT.

This clonotype was counted only a few times. The CDR3 DNA reads TGCAGCGTTCGCCGGGCGGGTATCACAGATACGCAGTATTTT. It is translated as CSVRRAGITDTQYF. This chain uses TRBV29-1 with TRBJ2-3; possible D gene TRBD2, 5 bases. The CDR3 extends over 14 amino acids. Germline-derived CDR1 and CDR2 are SQVTM and ANQGSEA. V dropped 5 bases and J dropped 2 bases, with 14 bases sitting between them.

This chain uses TRBV5-1 with TRBJ1-1, with D possibly being TRBD1 (6 bases). In germline, CDR1 is SGHRS, CDR2 YFSETQ. The CDR3 is 15 amino acids. Between the trimmed V and J ends, which lost 4 bases and 5 bases, there was a span of 18 bases. The CDR3 region is CASSTTGKGGTEAFF. In DNA form, the CDR3 reads TGCGCCAGCAGCACCACAGGGAAAGGGGGGACTGAAGCTTTCTTT.

This clonotype appeared a few times. The V call is TRBV6-2 or TRBV6-3, the J call TRBJ1-2; tentatively, D is TRBD1 (6 bases). Germline V gene data show CDR1 as MNHEY and CDR2 as SVGEGT. With 7 bases removed from V and 7 bases from J, the gap between germline ends came to 19 bases. The CDR3 is 14 amino acids. CDR3 amino acids: CASTITGSAGGYTF. The CDR3 coding sequence is TGTGCCAGCACCATTACAGGGAGCGCCGGTGGCTACACCTTC.

The CDR3 DNA is TGCAGTGCCCGAGGGACGCTGGCGGACCGGCCCGAGCAGTACTTC. It yields the protein CSARGTLADRPEQYF. The rearrangement uses TRBV20-1 and TRBJ2-7; D possibly uses TRBD1 or TRBD2 (5 bases each). Germline lookup yields CDR1 DFQATT and CDR2 SNEGSKA (reference sequence). V gave up 6 bases and J gave up 6 bases, with 24 bases separating them. The CDR3 loop spans 15 amino acids.

The chain carries TRBV7-3 and TRBJ2-1, with TRBD2 matching over 8 bases. The CDR3 length is 16 residues. Germline V CDR1 and CDR2: SGHTA, FQGTGA. Trimming at V came to 5 bases and at J to 7 bases, leaving 13 bases not matched to a gene. CDR3 residues: CASSPGVGGGLNEQFF. CDR3 nucleotides: TGTGCCAGCAGCCCAGGGGTGGGCGGGGGGCTGAATGAGCAGTTCTTC.

The chain is built from TRBV28 and TRBJ2-7; weak D call: TRBD1 (6 bases). The CDR3 is made up of 14 amino acids. Trimming shortened V by 5 bases and J by 4 bases, and 15 bases separated the two germline ends. CDR1 MDHEN and CDR2 SYDVKM come from the germline V gene. The CDR3 region is CASSASGTTYEQYV. DNA of the CDR3: TGTGCCAGCAGTGCCTCCGGGACAACTTACGAGCAGTACGTC.

V usage is TRBV7-2 and J usage is TRBJ2-5, with 15 bases matching TRBD2. After removal of 4 bases from V and 5 bases from J, the junction contained 11 bases not matched to a gene. Germline V CDR1 and CDR2: SGHTA, FQGNSA. This CDR3 spans 18 amino acids. CDR3: CASSSSRTSGGASETQYF. CDR3 DNA sequence: TGTGCCAGCAGCTCTTCACGGACTAGCGGGGGGGCGTCGGAGACCCAGTACTTC.

This clonotype was seen a few times. This chain uses TRBV7-2 with TRBJ1-1, with 10 positions matching TRBD1. Trimming removed 6 bases from V and 3 bases from J; junction bases left unmatched: 7. Per the germline V gene, CDR1 is SGHTA and CDR2 is FQGNSA. The length of the CDR3 is 15 residues. DNA for the CDR3: TGTGCCAGCAGGACTCCGACAGGGGGCGACACTGAAGCTTTCTTT. Its translation: CASRTPTGGDTEAFF. Supplemented by reference TRBV7-2 and TRBJ1-1, the full variable domain reads GAGVSQSPSNKVTEKGKDVELRCDPISGHTALYWYRQSLGQGLEFLIYFQGNSAPDKSGLPSDRFSAERTGGSVSTLTIQRTQQEDSAVYLCASRTPTGGDTEAFFGQGTRLTVV.

CDR3 loop: CATFSGNQETQYF. The CDR3 DNA reads TGTGCCACCTTTAGCGGGAACCAAGAGACCCAGTACTTC. This chain joins TRBV6-5 and TRBJ2-5, with 8 bases aligning to TRBD2. J was trimmed by 0 bases and V by 10 bases; bases with no gene match: 4. From germline, CDR1 is MNHEY and CDR2 SVGAGI. This CDR3 region has 13 residues.

There are a few counts of this clonotype. The chain couples TRBV4-1 to TRBJ2-1; 7 bases line up with TRBD1. This CDR3 has 17 amino acids. V was pared by 0 bases and J by 6 bases, with 11 bases of the junction left unmatched. Germline V gives CDR1 MGHRA, CDR2 YSYEKL. The DNA for the CDR3 is TGCGCCAGCAGCCAAGACGGGCACACAGGGGATCTCAATGAGCAGTTCTTC. It is translated as CASSQDGHTGDLNEQFF.

This clonotype was counted a few times. Here the CDR3 DNA reads TGTGCCACCGGACAGACGAACACCGGGGAGCTGTTTTTT. It translates to CATGQTNTGELFF. The rearrangement uses TRBV24-1 and TRBJ2-2, with D perhaps matching TRBD1 (6 bases). CDR1 is KGHDR, CDR2 SFDVKD, per germline. The V end lost 9 bases, the J end lost 0 bases, and 7 bases lay between the germline ends. The CDR3 extends over 13 amino acids.

A few counts support this clonotype. The rearrangement links TRBV4-2 to TRBJ2-7, with unresolved D. From germline, CDR1 is LGHNA and CDR2 YNFKEQ. The CDR3 contains 13 residues. Trimming shortened V by 0 bases and J by 4 bases, and 7 bases separated the two germline ends. CDR3 amino acids: CASSQDGPYEQYF. CDR3 bases: TGTGCCAGCAGCCAAGATGGGCCTTACGAGCAGTACTTC.

The V gene is TRBV4-3, the J gene TRBJ1-2; D not resolved. The germline V gene has CDR1 LGHNA and CDR2 YSLEER. The CDR3 has 13 residues. V lost 0 bases and J 2 bases, leaving 4 bases between the germline ends. CDR3 bases: TGCGCCAGCAGCCAAGAAGGGAACTATGGCTACACCTTC. This codes for CASSQEGNYGYTF.